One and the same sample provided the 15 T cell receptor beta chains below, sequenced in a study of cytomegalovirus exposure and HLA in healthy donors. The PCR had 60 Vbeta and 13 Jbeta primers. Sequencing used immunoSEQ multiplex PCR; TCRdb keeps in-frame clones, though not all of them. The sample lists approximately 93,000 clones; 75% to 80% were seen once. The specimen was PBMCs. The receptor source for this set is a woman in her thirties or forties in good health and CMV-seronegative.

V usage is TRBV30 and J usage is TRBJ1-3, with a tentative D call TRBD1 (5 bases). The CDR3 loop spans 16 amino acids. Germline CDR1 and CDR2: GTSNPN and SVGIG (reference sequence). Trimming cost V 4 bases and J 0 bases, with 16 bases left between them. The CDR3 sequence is CAWTLQYGGSGNTIYF. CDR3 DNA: TGTGCCTGGACCTTACAGTACGGGGGCTCTGGAAACACCATATATTTT.

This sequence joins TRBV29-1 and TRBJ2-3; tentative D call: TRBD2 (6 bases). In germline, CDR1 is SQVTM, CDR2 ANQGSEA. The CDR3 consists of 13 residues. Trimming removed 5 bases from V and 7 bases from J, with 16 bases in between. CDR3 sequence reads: CSVIGDSQNTQYF. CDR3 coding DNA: TGCAGCGTTATAGGGGACTCTCAGAATACGCAGTATTTT.

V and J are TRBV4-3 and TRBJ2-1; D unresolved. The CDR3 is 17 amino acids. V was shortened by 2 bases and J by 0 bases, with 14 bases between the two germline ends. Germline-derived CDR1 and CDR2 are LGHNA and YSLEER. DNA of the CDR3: TGCGCCAGCAGCCAAAGCAGGTTCGGAAGCTCCTACAATGAGCAGTTCTTC. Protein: CASSQSRFGSSYNEQFF.

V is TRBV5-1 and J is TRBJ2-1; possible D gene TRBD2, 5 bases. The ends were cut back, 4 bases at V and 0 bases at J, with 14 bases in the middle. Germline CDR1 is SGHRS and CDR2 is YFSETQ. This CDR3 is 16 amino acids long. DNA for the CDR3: TGCGCCAGCAGCCTCCTGGGAGCAAGCTCCTACAATGAGCAGTTCTTC. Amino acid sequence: CASSLLGASSYNEQFF.

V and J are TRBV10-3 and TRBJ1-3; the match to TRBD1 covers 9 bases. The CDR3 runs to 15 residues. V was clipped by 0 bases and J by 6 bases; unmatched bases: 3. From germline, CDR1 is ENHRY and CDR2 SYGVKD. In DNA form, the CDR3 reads TGTGCCATCAGTGAGTCGAGACAGGGGGTAAACACCATATATTTT. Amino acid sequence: CAISESRQGVNTIYF.

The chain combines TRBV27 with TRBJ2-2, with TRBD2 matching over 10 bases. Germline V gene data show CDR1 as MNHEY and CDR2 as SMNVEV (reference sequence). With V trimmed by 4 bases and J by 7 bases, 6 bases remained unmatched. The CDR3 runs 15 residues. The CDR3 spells CASSSGTSEVGELFF. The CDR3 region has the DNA TGTGCCAGCAGTTCCGGGACTAGCGAGGTCGGGGAGCTGTTTTTT.

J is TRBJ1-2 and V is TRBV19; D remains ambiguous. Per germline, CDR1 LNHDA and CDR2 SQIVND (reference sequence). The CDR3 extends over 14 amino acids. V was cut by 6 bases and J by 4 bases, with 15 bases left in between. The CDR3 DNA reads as TGTGCCAGTAGGGCCTCGGAGGGCAGCTATGGCTACACCTTC. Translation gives CASRASEGSYGYTF.

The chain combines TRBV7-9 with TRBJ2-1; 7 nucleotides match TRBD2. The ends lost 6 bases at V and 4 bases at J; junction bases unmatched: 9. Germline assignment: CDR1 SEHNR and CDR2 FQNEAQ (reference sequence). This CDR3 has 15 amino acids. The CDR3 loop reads CASSLWAGEYNEQFF. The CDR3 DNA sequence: TGTGCCAGCAGTCTTTGGGCGGGGGAGTACAATGAGCAGTTCTTC.

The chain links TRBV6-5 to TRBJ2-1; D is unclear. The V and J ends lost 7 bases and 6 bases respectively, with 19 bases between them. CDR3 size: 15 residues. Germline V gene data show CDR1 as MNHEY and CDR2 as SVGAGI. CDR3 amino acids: CASKPDSAGANEQFF. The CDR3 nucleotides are TGTGCCAGCAAGCCTGACTCCGCCGGCGCCAATGAGCAGTTCTTC.

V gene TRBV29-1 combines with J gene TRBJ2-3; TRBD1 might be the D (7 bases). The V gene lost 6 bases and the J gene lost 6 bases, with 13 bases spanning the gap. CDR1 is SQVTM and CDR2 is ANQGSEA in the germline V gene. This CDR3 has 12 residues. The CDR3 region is CSVGGGADTQYF. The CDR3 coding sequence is TGCAGCGTCGGAGGGGGCGCGGATACGCAGTATTTT.

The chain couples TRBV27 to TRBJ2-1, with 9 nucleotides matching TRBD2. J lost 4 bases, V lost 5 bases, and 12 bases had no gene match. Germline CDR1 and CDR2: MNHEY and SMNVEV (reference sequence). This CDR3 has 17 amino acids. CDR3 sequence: CASSPPPLLAGYNEQFF. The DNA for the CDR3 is TGTGCCAGCAGTCCTCCCCCTTTACTAGCGGGTTACAATGAGCAGTTCTTC.

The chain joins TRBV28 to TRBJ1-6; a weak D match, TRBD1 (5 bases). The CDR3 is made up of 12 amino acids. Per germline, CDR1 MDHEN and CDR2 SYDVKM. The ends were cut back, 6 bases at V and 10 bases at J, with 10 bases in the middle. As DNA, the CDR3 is TGTGCCAGCAGGGGGCTCGGATCACCCCTCCACTTT. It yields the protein CASRGLGSPLHF. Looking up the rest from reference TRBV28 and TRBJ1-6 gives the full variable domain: DVKVTQSSRYLVKRTGEKVFLECVQDMDHENMFWYRQDPGLGLRLIYFSYDVKMKEKGDIPEGYSVSREKKERFSLILESASTNQTSMYLCASRGLGSPLHFGNGTRLTVT.

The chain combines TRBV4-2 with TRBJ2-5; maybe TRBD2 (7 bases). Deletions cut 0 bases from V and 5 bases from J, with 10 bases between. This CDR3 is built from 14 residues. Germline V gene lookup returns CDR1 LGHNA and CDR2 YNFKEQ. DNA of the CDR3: TGTGCCAGCAGCCAAGAGAGGGGGGGGGAGACCCAGTACTTC. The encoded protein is CASSQERGGETQYF.

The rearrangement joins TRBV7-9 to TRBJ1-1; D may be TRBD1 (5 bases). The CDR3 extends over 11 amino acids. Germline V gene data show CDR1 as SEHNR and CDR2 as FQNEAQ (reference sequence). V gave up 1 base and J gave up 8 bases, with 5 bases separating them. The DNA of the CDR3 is TGTGCCAGCAGCTTAGAGGGGGAAGCTTTCTTT. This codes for CASSLEGEAFF.

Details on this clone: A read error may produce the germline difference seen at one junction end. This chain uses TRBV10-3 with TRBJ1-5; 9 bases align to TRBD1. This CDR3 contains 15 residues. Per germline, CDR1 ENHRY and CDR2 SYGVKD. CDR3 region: CAISVDRGRDQPQNF. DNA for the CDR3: TGTGCCATCAGTGTGGACAGGGGCCGAGATCAGCCCCAGAATTTT.